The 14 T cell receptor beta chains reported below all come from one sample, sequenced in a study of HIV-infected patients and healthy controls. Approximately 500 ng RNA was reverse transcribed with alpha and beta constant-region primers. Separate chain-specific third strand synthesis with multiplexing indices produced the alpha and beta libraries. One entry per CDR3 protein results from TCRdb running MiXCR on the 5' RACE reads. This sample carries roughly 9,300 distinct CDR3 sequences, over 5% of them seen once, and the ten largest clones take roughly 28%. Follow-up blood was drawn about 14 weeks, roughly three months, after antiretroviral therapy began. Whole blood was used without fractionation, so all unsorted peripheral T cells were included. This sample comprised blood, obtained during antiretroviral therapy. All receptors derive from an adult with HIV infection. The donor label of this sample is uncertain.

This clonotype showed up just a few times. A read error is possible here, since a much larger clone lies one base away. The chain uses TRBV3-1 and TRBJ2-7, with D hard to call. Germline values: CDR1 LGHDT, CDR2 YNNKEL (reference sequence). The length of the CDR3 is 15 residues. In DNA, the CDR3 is TGTGTCAGCAGCCAAGCCGGGCCACGAGATGACGAGCAGTACTTC. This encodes CVSSQAGPRDDEQYF.

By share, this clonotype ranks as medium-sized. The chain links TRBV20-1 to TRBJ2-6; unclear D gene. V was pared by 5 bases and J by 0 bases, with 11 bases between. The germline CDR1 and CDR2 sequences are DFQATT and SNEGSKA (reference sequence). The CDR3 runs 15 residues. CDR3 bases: TGCAGTGCTTTACCGGACGGCTCTGGGGCCAACGTCCTGACTTTC. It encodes CSALPDGSGANVLTF.

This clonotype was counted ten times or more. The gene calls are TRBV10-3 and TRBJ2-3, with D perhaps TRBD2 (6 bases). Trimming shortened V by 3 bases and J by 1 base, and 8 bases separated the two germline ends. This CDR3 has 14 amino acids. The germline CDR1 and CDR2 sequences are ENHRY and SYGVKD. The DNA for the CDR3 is TGTGCCATCAGTGACGGGGAGGGCACAGATACGCAGTATTTT. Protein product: CAISDGEGTDTQYF.

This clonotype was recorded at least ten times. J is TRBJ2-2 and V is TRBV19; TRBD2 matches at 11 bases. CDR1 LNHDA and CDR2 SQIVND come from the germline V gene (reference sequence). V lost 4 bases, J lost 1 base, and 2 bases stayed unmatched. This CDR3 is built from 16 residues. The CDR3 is CASSTSGGWNTGELFF. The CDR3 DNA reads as TGTGCCAGTAGTACTAGCGGGGGGTGGAACACCGGGGAGCTGTTTTTT.

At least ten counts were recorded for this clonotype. In DNA form, the CDR3 reads TGTGCCAGCAGCCAGGGACAGTTGGGAAACACCATATATTTT. It is translated as CASSQGQLGNTIYF. The chain links TRBV2 to TRBJ1-3, with 7 bases matching TRBD1. The germline V gene has CDR1 SNHLY and CDR2 FYNNEI. The CDR3 length is 14 residues. V dropped 6 bases and J dropped 4; count of bases not matched to a gene: 6.

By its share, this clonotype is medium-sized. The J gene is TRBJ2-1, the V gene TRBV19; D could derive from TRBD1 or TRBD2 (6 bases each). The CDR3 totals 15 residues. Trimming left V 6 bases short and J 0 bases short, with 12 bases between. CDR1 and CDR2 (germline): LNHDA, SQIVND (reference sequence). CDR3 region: CASRQGLNSYNEQFF. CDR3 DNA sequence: TGTGCCAGTAGACAGGGACTGAACTCCTACAATGAGCAGTTCTTC.

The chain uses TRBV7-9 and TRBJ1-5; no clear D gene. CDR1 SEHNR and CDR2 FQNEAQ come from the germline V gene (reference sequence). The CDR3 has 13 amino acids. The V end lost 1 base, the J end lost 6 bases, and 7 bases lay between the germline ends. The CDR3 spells CASSLDGGQPQHF. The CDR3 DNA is TGTGCCAGCAGCTTAGACGGCGGTCAGCCCCAGCATTTT.

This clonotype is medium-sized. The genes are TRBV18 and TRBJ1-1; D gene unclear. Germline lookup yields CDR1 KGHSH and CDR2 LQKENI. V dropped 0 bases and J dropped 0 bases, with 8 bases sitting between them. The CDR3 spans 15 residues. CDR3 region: CASSPPGDMNTEAFF. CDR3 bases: TGTGCCAGCTCACCACCTGGAGACATGAACACTGAAGCTTTCTTT.

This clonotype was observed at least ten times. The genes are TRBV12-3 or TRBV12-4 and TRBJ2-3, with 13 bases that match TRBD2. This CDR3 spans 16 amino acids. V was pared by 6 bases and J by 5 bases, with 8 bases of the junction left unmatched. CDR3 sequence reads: CASSLLAGGRIDTQYF. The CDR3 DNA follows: TGTGCCAGCAGCCTACTAGCGGGGGGGCGGATAGATACGCAGTATTTT.

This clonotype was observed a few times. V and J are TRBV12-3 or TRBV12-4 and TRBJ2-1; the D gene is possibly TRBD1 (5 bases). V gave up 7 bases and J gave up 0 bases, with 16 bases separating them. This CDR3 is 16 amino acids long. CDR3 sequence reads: CASTPQGTSSYNEQFF. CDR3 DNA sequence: TGTGCCAGCACCCCTCAGGGAACAAGCTCCTACAATGAGCAGTTCTTC.

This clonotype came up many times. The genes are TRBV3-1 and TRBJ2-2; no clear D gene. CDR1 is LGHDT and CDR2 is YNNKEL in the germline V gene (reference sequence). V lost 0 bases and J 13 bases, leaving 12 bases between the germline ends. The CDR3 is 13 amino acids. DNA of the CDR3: TGTGCCAGCAGCCAAGATAACCCCGAGCGGCTGTTTTTT. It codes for CASSQDNPERLFF.

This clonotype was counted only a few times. CDR3 sequence (DNA): TGCGCCAGCAGCCGCAGGGAGTTGGGCCCCAATCAGCCCCAGCATTTT. It translates to CASSRRELGPNQPQHF. The chain couples TRBV4-1 to TRBJ1-5; possibly TRBD1 for D (5 bases). This CDR3 is built from 16 residues. Germline loops: CDR1 MGHRA, CDR2 YSYEKL. V lost 4 bases and J lost 3, with 16 bases in between.

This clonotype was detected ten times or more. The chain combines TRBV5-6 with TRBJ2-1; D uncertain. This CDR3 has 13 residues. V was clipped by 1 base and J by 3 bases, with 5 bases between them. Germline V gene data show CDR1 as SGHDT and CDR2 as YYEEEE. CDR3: CASSLTNYNEQFF. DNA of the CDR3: TGTGCCAGCAGCTTGACGAACTACAATGAGCAGTTCTTC.

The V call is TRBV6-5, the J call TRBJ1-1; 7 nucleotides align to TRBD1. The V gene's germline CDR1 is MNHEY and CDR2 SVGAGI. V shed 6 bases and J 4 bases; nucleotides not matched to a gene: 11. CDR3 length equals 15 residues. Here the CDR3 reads CASRPTTGTGTEAFF. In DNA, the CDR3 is TGTGCCAGCAGGCCGACGACAGGGACGGGCACTGAAGCTTTCTTT.